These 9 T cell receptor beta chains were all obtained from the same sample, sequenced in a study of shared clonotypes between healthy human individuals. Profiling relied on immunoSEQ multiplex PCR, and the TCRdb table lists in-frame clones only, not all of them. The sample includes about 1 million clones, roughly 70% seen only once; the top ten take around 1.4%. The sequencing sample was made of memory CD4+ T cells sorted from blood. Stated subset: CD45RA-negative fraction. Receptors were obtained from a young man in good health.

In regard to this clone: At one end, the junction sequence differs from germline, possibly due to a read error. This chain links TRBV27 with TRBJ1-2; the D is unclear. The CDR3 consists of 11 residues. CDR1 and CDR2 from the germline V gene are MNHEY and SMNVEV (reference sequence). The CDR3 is CVSGRHYGYTF. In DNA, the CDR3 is TGTGTCAGCGGGCGGCATTATGGCTACACCTTC.

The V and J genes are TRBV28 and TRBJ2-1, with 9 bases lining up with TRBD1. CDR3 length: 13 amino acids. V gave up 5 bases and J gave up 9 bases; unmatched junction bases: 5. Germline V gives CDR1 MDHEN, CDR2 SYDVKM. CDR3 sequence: CASSDRGLSEQFF. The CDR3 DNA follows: TGTGCCAGCAGTGACAGGGGGTTGAGTGAGCAGTTCTTC.

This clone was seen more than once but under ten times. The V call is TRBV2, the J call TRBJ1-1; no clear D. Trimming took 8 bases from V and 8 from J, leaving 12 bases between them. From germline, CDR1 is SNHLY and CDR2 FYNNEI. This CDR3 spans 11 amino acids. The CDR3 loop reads CASSPLREAFF. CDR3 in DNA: TGTGCCAGCTCCCCCCTCCGAGAAGCTTTCTTT. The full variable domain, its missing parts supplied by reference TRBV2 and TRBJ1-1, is EPEVTQTPSHQVTQMGQEVILRCVPISNHLYFYWYRQILGQKVEFLVSFYNNEISEKSEIFDDQFSVERPDGSNFTLKIRSTKLEDSAMYFCASSPLREAFFGQGTRLTVV.

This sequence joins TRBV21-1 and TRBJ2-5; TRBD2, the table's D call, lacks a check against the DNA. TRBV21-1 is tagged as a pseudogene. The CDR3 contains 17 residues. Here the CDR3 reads CASSKPQLAGGLETQYF. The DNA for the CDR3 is TGTGCCAGCAGCAAACCCCAACTAGCGGGGGGGCTAGAGACCCAGTACTTC.

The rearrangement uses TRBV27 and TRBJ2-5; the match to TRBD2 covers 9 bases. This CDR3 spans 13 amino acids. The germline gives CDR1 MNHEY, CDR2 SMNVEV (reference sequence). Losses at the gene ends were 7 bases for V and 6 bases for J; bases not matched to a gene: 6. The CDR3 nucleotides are TGTGCCAGCACAAGCGGGGGGACAAAGACCCAGTACTTC. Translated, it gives CASTSGGTKTQYF.

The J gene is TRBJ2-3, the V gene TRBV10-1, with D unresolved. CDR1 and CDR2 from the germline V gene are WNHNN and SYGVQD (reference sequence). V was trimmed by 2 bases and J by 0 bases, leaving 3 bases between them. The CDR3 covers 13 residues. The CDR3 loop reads CASSEHSTDTQYF. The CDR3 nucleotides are TGCGCCAGCAGTGAGCATAGCACAGATACGCAGTATTTT.

This CDR3 reads CASSQDRSQGLRELFF. In DNA form, the CDR3 reads TGCGCCAGCAGCCAAGATCGATCACAGGGTCTTCGGGAGCTGTTTTTT. V is TRBV4-1 and J is TRBJ2-2, with D perhaps matching TRBD1 (6 bases). The CDR3 covers 16 residues. The germline V gene has CDR1 MGHRA and CDR2 YSYEKL. V was clipped by 0 bases and J by 9 bases, with 17 bases between them.

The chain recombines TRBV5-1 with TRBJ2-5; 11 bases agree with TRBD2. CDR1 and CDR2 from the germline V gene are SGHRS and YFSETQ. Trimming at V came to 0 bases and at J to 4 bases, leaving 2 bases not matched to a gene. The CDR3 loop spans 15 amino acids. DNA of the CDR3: TGCGCCAGCAGCTTGGAACTAGCGGGGGTAGAGACCCAGTACTTC. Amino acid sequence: CASSLELAGVETQYF.

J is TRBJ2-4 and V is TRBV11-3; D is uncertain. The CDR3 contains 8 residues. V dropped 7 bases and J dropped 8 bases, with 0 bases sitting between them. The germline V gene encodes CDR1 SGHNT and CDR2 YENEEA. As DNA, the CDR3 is TGTGCCAGCAACATTCAGTACTTC. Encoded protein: CASNIQYF.